This TCR beta chain appears in the sequencing data of a study of cytomegalovirus exposure and HLA in healthy donors. Whole-study findings and limits: Accurate HLA-A and HLA-B prediction from TCR beta sequences was reported for most subjects.

CDR1 and CDR2 (germline): KGHSH, LQKENI. The CDR3 sequence is 20 residues long. V shed 0 bases and J shed 0 bases, with 18 bases lying between them. PCR amplification relied on 60 Vbeta primers (plus 13 Jbeta primers). The table came from immunoSEQ multiplex PCR; TCRdb's copy has only in-frame clones and leaves some out. This table holds some 120,000 clones, 65% to 90% found once. This clone was seen only once. No antigen is known for it. The chain is built from TRBV18 and TRBJ2-6, with D maybe TRBD2 (5 bases). This sequence was found in a woman aged 18-29 years in good health and CMV-seropositive. The source material was PBMCs. CDR3 sequence (DNA): TGTGCCAGCTCACCACCGTTCTATCGGAGGCAGAACTCTGGGGCCAACGTCCTGACTTTC. It yields the protein CASSPPFYRRQNSGANVLTF.